This T cell receptor beta chain stems from a study of T cell repertoires in cytomegalovirus infection. Each CDR3 protein is one row after TCRdb ran MiXCR on the reads. Among fewer than 550,000 distinct CDR3 sequences listed, about 11% were seen once. This clonotype has a handful of counts. Trimming removed 5 bases from V and 1 base from J; junction bases left unmatched: 16. CDR3 length: 20 residues. CDR1 is KGHSH, CDR2 LQKENI, per germline. The sequenced sample consisted of PBMCs. The chain has TRBV18 and TRBJ2-6, with TRBD1 identical over 8 bases. The source of this sequence is a human donor in good health (CMV status not recorded). Some clones in this sample may be carry-over from other donors' samples. CDR3 loop: CASSYARTGTQKSGANVLTF. The CDR3 coding sequence is TGTGCCAGCTCATACGCTAGGACAGGGACCCAAAAGTCTGGGGCCAACGTCCTGACTTTC.